The clone carrying this TCR beta chain has a single count. Its antigen is undetermined. Sequencing used immunoSEQ multiplex PCR; TCRdb keeps in-frame clones, though not all of them. The top ten hold around 4.8% of the sample, which has about 64,000 clones, 80% to 90% seen once. This CDR3 is 15 amino acids long. CDR1 and CDR2 (germline): SNHLY, FYNNEI. V dropped 0 bases and J dropped 1 base, with 9 bases sitting between them. This sample stems from a study of T cells in localized non-small cell lung cancer. Overall study results and limits: It remains possible that heterogeneity exists, since only one tumor region was sequenced.

The chain has TRBV2 and TRBJ2-5; maybe TRBD2 (7 bases). The sequence was obtained from a man between 40 and 70 years old with stage II lung adenocarcinoma. Sequencing used PBMCs, obtained before any cancer treatment. As DNA, the CDR3 is TGTGCCAGCAGTGAAGCAGGGGGGGCCCAAGAGACCCAGTACTTC. It encodes CASSEAGGAQETQYF.